A selection of T cell receptor beta chains follows, all from one sample in a study of T cell responses to AZD1222 COVID-19 vaccine. The assay was immunoSEQ multiplex PCR, and TCRdb's table has in-frame clones only and misses some. The repertoire has some 140,000 clones, 90% of them found once; the top ten carry 15% to 20%. This specimen consisted of peripheral blood, obtained on day 0 of AZD1222 vaccination. These receptors originate from an adult in good health. Both conserved end residues are part of each CDR3. D genes are given only for firm matches. For some rows the clone size is stated as once, few or many, or as a class when expanded; others skip it.

NA	TRBV10-3	TRBJ1-1	NA	TGTGCCATCAGGGCCGGCGGGGTCACAGGGTCCGAAGCTTTCTTT	CAIRAGGVTGSEAFF
few	TRBV6-4	TRBJ2-4	NA	TGTGCCAGCAGTGACGGCCAGGGTAACATTCAGTACTTC	CASSDGQGNIQYF
NA	TRBV6-4	TRBJ2-3	NA	TGTGCCAGCAGTCACGAACTCACAGATACGCAGTATTTT	CASSHELTDTQYF
NA	TRBV12-3/TRBV12-4	TRBJ2-1	TRBD2	TGTGCCAGCAGTTTGAGACTAGCGAATGAGCAGTTCTTC	CASSLRLANEQFF
once	TRBV9	TRBJ2-1	NA	TGTGCCAGCAGCGTAGCTCGTGGGGGGGCCGGGAATGAGCAGTTCTTC	CASSVARGGAGNEQFF
NA	TRBV5-8	TRBJ1-6	NA	TGTGCCAGCAGCTCACCTGGGACCCCAAGTCTTCGTTCACCCCTCCACTTT	CASSSPGTPSLRSPLHF
once	TRBV27	TRBJ2-7	NA	TGTGCCAGCAGTTTGGGCGCAGGGTTCCAGGAGCAGTACTTC	CASSLGAGFQEQYF
NA	TRBV6-5	TRBJ1-2	NA	TGTGCCAGCAGTTACCAAGGGACAAGTTTCTATGGCTACACCTTC	CASSYQGTSFYGYTF
NA	TRBV5-4	TRBJ1-2	NA	TGTGCCAGCAGCTTGGGTGGCAGCCAGCTTTATAATGGCTACACCTTC	CASSLGGSQLYNGYTF
NA	TRBV3-1/TRBV3-2	TRBJ2-7	NA	TGTGCCAGCAGCCTCAGCTCCTACGAGCAGTACTTC	CASSLSSYEQYF
NA	TRBV25-1	TRBJ1-2	NA	TGTGCCAGCAGTGAATGGCCAAACGAGGGCAGCTATGGCTACACCTTC	CASSEWPNEGSYGYTF
once	TRBV4-3	TRBJ2-3	TRBD1	TGCGCCAGCAGCCAAGAGGGACAGGGTGGAGATACGCAGTATTTT	CASSQEGQGGDTQYF
once	TRBV12-5	TRBJ2-7	TRBD1	TGTGCTAGTGGGGGACAGAAGCCAGCCTACGAGCAGTACTTC	CASGGQKPAYEQYF
NA	TRBV6-5	TRBJ1-2	NA	TGTGCCAGCAAGTTGGCAGGACGCGGCTACACCTTC	CASKLAGRGYTF
NA	TRBV27	TRBJ1-1	NA	TGTGCCAGCAGTTTATCGGTGACTCTTGAAGCTTTCTTT	CASSLSVTLEAFF
NA	TRBV7-3	TRBJ2-5	TRBD2	TGTGCCAGCAGCTTTCAGCGGGGGGAAAAAGAGACCCAGTACTTC	CASSFQRGEKETQYF
NA	TRBV5-5	TRBJ1-5	TRBD1	TGTGCCAGCAGCTTGGCCAGGGGGTTCAATCAGCCCCAGCATTTT	CASSLARGFNQPQHF
NA	TRBV19	TRBJ1-5	NA	TGTGCCAGTAGTACATACACGGGATTAGAACAGCCCCAGCATTTT	CASSTYTGLEQPQHF
NA	TRBV18	TRBJ1-1	NA	TGTGCCAGCTCACCACGATCCCAGAGAGACACTGAAGCTTTCTTT	CASSPRSQRDTEAFF
NA	TRBV6-6	TRBJ1-5	NA	TGTGCCAGCAGTTACCCGTCAAGGATAATAAATCAGCCCCAGCATTTT	CASSYPSRIINQPQHF
NA	TRBV7-9	TRBJ1-5	NA	TGTGCCAGCAGCGCGGGAGATCAGCCCCAGCATTTT	CASSAGDQPQHF
NA	TRBV7-8	TRBJ2-7	NA	TGTGCCAGCAGCCAGGGAGGGGGAGAGCAGTACTTC	CASSQGGGEQYF
NA	TRBV25-1	TRBJ2-1	TRBD2	TGTGCCAGCAGACCTAGCGGGGGGGCTTGGAACAATGAGCAGTTCTTC	CASRPSGGAWNNEQFF
NA	TRBV25-1	TRBJ2-5	NA	TGTGCCAGCAGTTCCCTAAGGGTACAAGAGACCCAGTACTTC	CASSSLRVQETQYF
NA	TRBV4-3	TRBJ1-1	NA	TGCGCCAGCAGCCAAGCTAACCGGGAGGAAGCTTTCTTT	CASSQANREEAFF
NA	TRBV6-5	TRBJ2-1	TRBD2	TGTGCCAGCAAGGTGGGAGGGAAAAACAATGAGCAGTTCTTC	CASKVGGKNNEQFF
NA	TRBV12-3/TRBV12-4	TRBJ2-3	NA	TGTGCCAGCAGTTTTACTGGGACAGATACGCAGTATTTT	CASSFTGTDTQYF
once	TRBV28	TRBJ1-2	NA	TGTGCCAGCACCCCCCCCGGTAACTATGGCTACACCTTC	CASTPPGNYGYTF
NA	TRBV7-2	TRBJ1-1	NA	TGTGCCAGCAGCTTCGGTGGGGGAGCTTTCTTT	CASSFGGGAFF
NA	TRBV2	TRBJ2-3	TRBD2	TGTGCCAGCATCGGGCTAGCGGGGAGCCTCACAGATACGCAGTATTTT	CASIGLAGSLTDTQYF
NA	TRBV2	TRBJ1-4	NA	TGTGCCAGCAGTAAAGACGGGGAGGTGGAAAAACTGTTTTTT	CASSKDGEVEKLFF
NA	TRBV29-1	TRBJ1-2	TRBD1	TGCAGCGGAGACAGGGGAGGGGGCTACACCTTC	CSGDRGGGYTF
NA	TRBV23-1	TRBJ2-1	NA	TGCGCCAGCAGTCAATCCATGAATATATTTTTATCCGGGTTTTCATCTTGCAATGAGCAGTTCTTC	CASSQSMNIFLSGFSSCNEQFF
NA	TRBV11-3	TRBJ1-4	TRBD1	TGTGCCAGCCGGCAGGGGGCAGGGGGTGGTGAAAAACTGTTTTTT	CASRQGAGGGEKLFF
NA	TRBV29-1	TRBJ2-2	NA	TGCAGCGTCGTCCCCCGTGGGCTAGCGAACACCGGGGAGCTGTTTTTT	CSVVPRGLANTGELFF
many	TRBV5-1	TRBJ1-6	NA	TGCGCCAGCAGCCCGACAGCCACCAGAACGTCCCTCCACTTT	CASSPTATRTSLHF
NA	TRBV29-1	TRBJ2-3	NA	TGCAGCGTCGACTCGGGGGCCTCTACCTCAGGTGCGCAGTATTTT	CSVDSGASTSGAQYF
once	TRBV9	TRBJ2-2	NA	TGTGCCAGCAGCGTAGAGTTGGACACCGGGGAGCTGTTTTTT	CASSVELDTGELFF
NA	TRBV6-1	TRBJ1-5	TRBD1	TGTGCCAGCAGTGAAGCTATCGGGACAGTAAAAAATCAGCCCCAGCATTTT	CASSEAIGTVKNQPQHF
NA	TRBV27	TRBJ2-4	TRBD1	TGTGCCAGCAGTCCACGGGACAGACTAGCCAAAAACATTCAGTACTTC	CASSPRDRLAKNIQYF
NA	TRBV6-5	TRBJ1-6	TRBD1	TGTGCCAGCAGGTCACAGGGGGCGAATTCACCCCTCCACTTT	CASRSQGANSPLHF